The subject of this entry is one T cell receptor (beta chain). This CDR3 is built from 13 residues. The ends were cut back, 6 bases at V and 8 bases at J, with 16 bases in the middle. Germline CDR1 and CDR2: MNHEY and SMNVEV (reference sequence). Method: immunoSEQ multiplex PCR; TCRdb's copy keeps in-frame clones and lacks some. Among around 79,000 clones listed, 75% to 95% were seen once. This entry comes from a study of technical replicates of blood from a handful of donors. This TCR derives from a human donor in good health. Some clones in this sample may be carry-over from other donors' samples. The chain joins TRBV27 to TRBJ1-2, with D perhaps TRBD1 (6 bases). The sequencing input was T cells isolated from PBMCs. CDR3 DNA: TGTGCCAGCAGGGACACAGGGCCGGTGGGCTACACCTTC. Its protein is CASRDTGPVGYTF.